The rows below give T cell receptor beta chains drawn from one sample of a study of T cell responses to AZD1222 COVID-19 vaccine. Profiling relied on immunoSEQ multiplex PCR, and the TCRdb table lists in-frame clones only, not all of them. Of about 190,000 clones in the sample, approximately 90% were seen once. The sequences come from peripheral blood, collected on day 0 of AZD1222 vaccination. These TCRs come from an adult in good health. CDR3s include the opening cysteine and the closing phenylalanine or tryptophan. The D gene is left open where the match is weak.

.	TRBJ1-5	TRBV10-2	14	CASSVRGQDQPQHF	TGCGCCAGCAGTGTACGGGGGCAAGATCAGCCCCAGCATTTT
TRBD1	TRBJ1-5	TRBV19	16	CASSIDGTGRRQPQHF	TGTGCCAGTAGTATAGATGGGACAGGGCGACGGCAGCCCCAGCATTTT
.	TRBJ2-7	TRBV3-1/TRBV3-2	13	CASSPEGSYEQYF	TGTGCCAGCAGTCCAGAGGGATCCTACGAGCAGTACTTC
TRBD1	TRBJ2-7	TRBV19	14	CASSMDTGDYEQYF	TGTGCCAGTAGTATGGACACAGGGGACTACGAGCAGTACTTC
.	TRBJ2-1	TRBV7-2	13	CASSLVSHNEQFF	TGTGCCAGCAGCTTAGTGTCCCACAATGAGCAGTTCTTC
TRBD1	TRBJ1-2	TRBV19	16	CASSARRQGAGYGYTF	TGTGCCAGTAGTGCCCGTAGACAGGGGGCAGGCTATGGCTACACCTTC
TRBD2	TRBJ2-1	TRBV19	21	CASSIGFGLAGARTHYNEQFF	TGTGCCAGTAGTATAGGCTTCGGGCTAGCGGGAGCCCGAACGCACTACAATGAGCAGTTCTTC
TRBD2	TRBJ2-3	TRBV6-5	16	CASSYSTSGSTDTQYF	TGTGCCAGCAGTTACTCTACTAGCGGGAGTACAGATACGCAGTATTTT
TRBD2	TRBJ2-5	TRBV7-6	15	CASSLGTGGQETQYF	TGTGCCAGCAGCTTAGGGACGGGGGGGCAAGAGACCCAGTACTTC
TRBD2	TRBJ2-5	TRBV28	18	CASSLSRASGGYQETQYF	TGTGCCAGCAGTTTATCCCGGGCTAGCGGAGGCTACCAAGAGACCCAGTACTTC
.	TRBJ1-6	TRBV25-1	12	CASSGPPQGLHF	TGTGCCAGCAGTGGACCCCCACAGGGCCTCCACTTT
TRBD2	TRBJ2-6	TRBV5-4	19	CASSGGGLAGFSGANVLTF	TGTGCCAGCAGCGGCGGCGGCCTAGCGGGATTCTCTGGGGCCAACGTCCTGACTTTC
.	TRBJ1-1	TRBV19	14	CASSSRVMNTEAFF	TGTGCCAGTAGTTCCAGGGTTATGAACACTGAAGCTTTCTTT
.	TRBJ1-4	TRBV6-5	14	CASSLGRLREKLFF	TGTGCCAGCAGCCTAGGGAGGTTGCGAGAAAAACTGTTTTTT
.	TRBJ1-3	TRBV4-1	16	CASSQEFWDSGNTIYF	TGCGCCAGCAGCCAAGAGTTCTGGGACTCTGGAAACACCATATATTTT
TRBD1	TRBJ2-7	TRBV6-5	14	CASSYSGQRNEQYF	TGTGCCAGCAGTTACTCGGGACAGCGCAACGAGCAGTACTTC
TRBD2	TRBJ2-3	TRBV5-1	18	CASSPGTSGRSPTDTQYF	TGCGCCAGCAGCCCCGGGACTAGCGGAAGGAGTCCCACAGATACGCAGTATTTT
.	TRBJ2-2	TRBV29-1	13	CSVDDTNTGELFF	TGCAGCGTTGACGACACCAACACCGGGGAGCTGTTTTTT
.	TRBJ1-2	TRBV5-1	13	CASSSSGTFGYTF	TGCGCCAGCAGCTCGAGCGGGACATTTGGCTACACCTTC
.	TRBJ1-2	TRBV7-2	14	CASSLLSVSDGYTF	TGTGCCAGCAGCTTACTGTCCGTATCGGATGGCTACACCTTC